This entry lists 14 T cell receptor beta chains sequenced from one sample in a study of blood T cell repertoires in COVID-19. TCRdb's copy holds only in-frame clones and misses some; the assay was immunoSEQ multiplex PCR. The sample gives around 95,000 clones, about nine tenths of which show up once; around 5% is in the top ten. Sequenced sample: peripheral blood. The receptors stem from a man aged 50-59 years with acute or convalescent COVID-19.

The V gene is TRBV6-1, the J gene TRBJ2-5; D remains unclear. V was cut by 2 bases and J by 1 base, with 2 bases left in between. Germline V lookup: CDR1 MNHNS, CDR2 SASEGT. This CDR3 has 12 residues. Written as DNA, the CDR3 is TGTGCCAGCAGTGAACGCCAAGAGACCCAGTACTTC. It translates to CASSERQETQYF.

J is TRBJ2-3 and V is TRBV5-6; 9 bases agree with TRBD2. In germline, CDR1 is SGHDT, CDR2 YYEEEE. The V and J ends lost 0 bases and 4 bases, in that order; junction bases with no gene match: 9. This CDR3 is built from 17 residues. In nucleotides, the CDR3 is TGTGCCAGCAGCTTGGTTAGGGCGGGAGGGGCGGCAGATACGCAGTATTTT. Amino acid sequence: CASSLVRAGGAADTQYF.

The chain joins TRBV6-5 to TRBJ2-7, with 10 bases matching TRBD1. CDR3 length: 16 amino acids. Germline V gene data show CDR1 as MNHEY and CDR2 as SVGAGI. Unmatched junction bases numbered 8, after V lost 0 bases and J lost 6 bases. The CDR3 protein is CASSYSLGTGEGEQYF. CDR3 DNA: TGTGCCAGCAGTTACTCTCTCGGGACAGGGGAGGGCGAGCAGTACTTC.

The CDR3 loop is CASSTYGRIEETQYF. Written as DNA, the CDR3 is TGTGCCAGTAGTACTTACGGGAGGATCGAAGAGACCCAGTACTTC. The chain links TRBV19 to TRBJ2-5; 7 nucleotides agree with TRBD2. With V trimmed by 4 bases and J by 3 bases, 8 bases remained unmatched. The CDR3 is 15 residues long. The germline V gene encodes CDR1 LNHDA and CDR2 SQIVND (reference sequence).

This sequence joins TRBV5-5 and TRBJ2-2; TRBD2 aligns across 12 bases. The length of the CDR3 is 17 residues. The ends lost 1 base at V and 3 bases at J; junction bases unmatched: 4. Germline values: CDR1 SGHKS, CDR2 YYEKEE (reference sequence). This chain's CDR3 is CASSLLAGGPDTGELFF. Here the CDR3 DNA reads TGTGCCAGCAGCTTGCTAGCGGGAGGGCCGGACACCGGGGAGCTGTTTTTT.

The chain has TRBV18 and TRBJ2-2; possibly TRBD1 for D (6 bases). The CDR3 extends over 15 amino acids. Trimming left V 4 bases short and J 2 bases short, with 11 bases between. Per germline, CDR1 KGHSH and CDR2 LQKENI. The CDR3 sequence: CASSLTDSNTGELFF. DNA for the CDR3: TGTGCCAGCTCACTGACGGACAGTAACACCGGGGAGCTGTTTTTT.

The chain couples TRBV7-2 to TRBJ2-3; D remains unclear. The CDR3 totals 15 residues. V lost 1 base and J 4 bases, leaving 12 bases between the germline ends. Germline CDR1 SGHTA, CDR2 FQGNSA. The CDR3 DNA is TGTGCCAGCAGCTTAGTAGTAGCCCCCCCAGATACGCAGTATTTT. Its translation: CASSLVVAPPDTQYF.

The chain combines TRBV4-1 with TRBJ1-4; no definite D call. Trimming left V 6 bases short and J 7 bases short, with 15 bases between. CDR3 length: 14 amino acids. From germline, CDR1 is MGHRA and CDR2 YSYEKL. The CDR3 DNA sequence: TGCGCCAGCAGGGACCGGGATCTGGCTGAAAAACTGTTTTTT. Its protein product is CASRDRDLAEKLFF.

The chain is built from TRBV18 and TRBJ1-2, with a weak D call TRBD1 (5 bases). The length of the CDR3 is 14 residues. Germline V gene data show CDR1 as KGHSH and CDR2 as LQKENI. The ends were cut back, 6 bases at V and 2 bases at J, with 13 bases in the middle. DNA for the CDR3: TGTGCCAGCTCCCCCAGGGCCAGGAACTATGGCTACACCTTC. Residues: CASSPRARNYGYTF.

CDR3 nucleotide sequence: TGTGCTACGTTAGGGGGAACGGGGACAGATACGCAGTATTTT. Residues: CATLGGTGTDTQYF. V and J are TRBV6-5 and TRBJ2-3; TRBD1 is a possible D gene (6 bases). Germline assignment: CDR1 MNHEY and CDR2 SVGAGI. CDR3 length: 14 residues.

This clone was picked up one time. V usage is TRBV27 and J usage is TRBJ1-5, with a possible D match to TRBD1 (5 bases). The CDR3 has 17 residues. CDR1 MNHEY and CDR2 SMNVEV come from the germline V gene (reference sequence). Between the trimmed V and J ends, which lost 3 bases and 1 base, there was a span of 16 bases. The CDR3 region is CASSFPFRYRSNQPQHF. The CDR3 DNA follows: TGTGCCAGCAGTTTCCCCTTCCGGTACAGGAGCAATCAGCCCCAGCATTTT.

V is TRBV7-9 and J is TRBJ2-3; 10 bases align to TRBD2. The germline V gene has CDR1 SEHNR and CDR2 FQNEAQ (reference sequence). V gave up 3 bases and J gave up 4 bases; unmatched junction bases: 7. The CDR3 runs to 16 residues. CDR3 DNA: TGTGCCAGCAGCTTTCTAGCGGGGGAGGGGCCAGATACGCAGTATTTT. It encodes CASSFLAGEGPDTQYF.

V is TRBV6-5 and J is TRBJ1-2, with unresolved D. Germline CDR1 and CDR2: MNHEY and SVGAGI. The CDR3 extends over 15 amino acids. Trimming pared 6 bases from V and 3 bases from J, leaving 17 bases between. CDR3 DNA: TGTGCCAGCAGGAAGAACCTACTCGGAGACTATGGCTACACCTTC. Protein: CASRKNLLGDYGYTF.

This clone was counted only a few times. The V and J genes are TRBV6-2 or TRBV6-3 and TRBJ2-5; 7 bases align to TRBD1. The V segment lost 6 bases and the J segment 2 bases; nucleotides outside the gene matches: 6. The germline V gene encodes CDR1 MNHEY and CDR2 SVGEGT. The CDR3 consists of 14 residues. The CDR3 DNA reads as TGTGCCAGCAGCCACCAGGGGGTACAAGAGACCCAGTACTTC. Amino acids: CASSHQGVQETQYF.